Listed here are 7 T cell receptor beta chains from one sample, sequenced in a study of blood T cell repertoires in COVID-19. Clones were sequenced by immunoSEQ multiplex PCR, and TCRdb holds only the in-frame ones, with some missing. The top ten hold around 2.2% of the sample, which has 200,000 to 250,000 clones, 80% to 90% seen once. Sequenced material: peripheral blood. These receptors were taken from a man aged 25-40 years who had recovered from COVID-19.

The chain joins TRBV25-1 to TRBJ2-2, with a weak D call TRBD1 (6 bases). Germline CDR1 and CDR2: MGHDK and SYGVNS. Deletions cut 3 bases from V and 6 bases from J, with 11 bases between. The CDR3 is 14 amino acids. CDR3 sequence reads: CASSDYRVPGELFF. CDR3 DNA sequence: TGTGCCAGCAGTGATTACAGGGTGCCCGGGGAGCTGTTTTTT.

This sequence joins TRBV4-1 and TRBJ1-5; the D is unclear. The V and J ends lost 4 bases and 4 bases respectively, with 17 bases between them. Germline assignment: CDR1 MGHRA and CDR2 YSYEKL. The CDR3 has 16 amino acids. CDR3 DNA: TGCGCCAGCAGCCCGAACGCCCGATTGAGGAATCAGCCCCAGCATTTT. This gives the protein CASSPNARLRNQPQHF.

This chain connects TRBV3-1 (or the pseudogene TRBV3-2) to TRBJ1-4, with D possibly matching TRBD1 (5 bases). The germline V gene encodes CDR1 LGHDT and CDR2 YNNKEL (reference sequence). The CDR3 covers 15 residues. V lost 1 base and J 7 bases, leaving 13 bases between the germline ends. The CDR3 nucleotides read TGTGCCAGCAGCCAAGGTAAAGGCGGGGGTGAAAAACTGTTTTTT. Residues: CASSQGKGGGEKLFF.

A few counts support this clone. The rearrangement links TRBV30 to TRBJ2-3, with a possible D match to TRBD2 (5 bases). Trimming removed 2 bases from V and 6 bases from J, with 12 bases in between. The CDR3 is 13 residues long. CDR1 is GTSNPN, CDR2 SVGIG, per germline (reference sequence). The CDR3 here is CAWSMRERDTQYF. CDR3 sequence (DNA): TGTGCCTGGAGTATGAGGGAACGGGATACGCAGTATTTT.

The chain couples TRBV6-5 to TRBJ1-2; D may be TRBD1 (5 bases). The CDR3 consists of 13 residues. V dropped 6 bases and J dropped 4 bases, with 12 bases sitting between them. The germline gives CDR1 MNHEY, CDR2 SVGAGI. The CDR3 reads CASRPGGTYGYTF. The CDR3 region has the DNA TGTGCCAGCAGACCTGGAGGGACCTATGGCTACACCTTC.

The V and J genes are TRBV19 and TRBJ2-3; the match to TRBD1 covers 7 bases. CDR3 length equals 16 residues. Per the germline V gene, CDR1 is LNHDA and CDR2 is SQIVND (reference sequence). V shed 6 bases and J 0 bases; nucleotides not matched to a gene: 9. CDR3 residues: CASRFTGDTSTDTQYF. The CDR3 region has the DNA TGTGCCAGTAGGTTCACAGGGGACACTAGCACAGATACGCAGTATTTT.

The V gene is TRBV11-2, the J gene TRBJ1-2; D is perhaps TRBD1 (6 bases). The CDR3 runs 15 residues. The germline CDR1 and CDR2 sequences are SGHAT and FQNNGV. Between the trimmed V and J ends, which lost 5 bases and 7 bases, there was a span of 20 bases. The CDR3 sequence: CASSRPQTGSSGYTF. The DNA for the CDR3 is TGTGCCAGCAGCCGCCCCCAGACAGGTTCGAGTGGCTACACCTTC.